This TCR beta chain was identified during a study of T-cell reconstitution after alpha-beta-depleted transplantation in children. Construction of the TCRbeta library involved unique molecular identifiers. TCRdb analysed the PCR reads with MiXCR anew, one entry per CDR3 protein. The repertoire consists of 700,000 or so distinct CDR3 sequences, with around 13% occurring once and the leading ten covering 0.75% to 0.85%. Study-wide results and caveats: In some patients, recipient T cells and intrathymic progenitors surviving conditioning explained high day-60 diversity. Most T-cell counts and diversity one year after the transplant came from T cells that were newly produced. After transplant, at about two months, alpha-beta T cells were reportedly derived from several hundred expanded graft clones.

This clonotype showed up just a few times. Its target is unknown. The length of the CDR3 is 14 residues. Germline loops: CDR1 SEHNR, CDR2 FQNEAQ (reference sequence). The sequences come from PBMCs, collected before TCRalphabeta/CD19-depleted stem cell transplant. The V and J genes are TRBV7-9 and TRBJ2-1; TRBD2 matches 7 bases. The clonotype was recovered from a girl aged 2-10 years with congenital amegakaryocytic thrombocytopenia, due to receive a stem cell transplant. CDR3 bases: TGTGGGGGAAGCGGGGAAAGCTCCTACAATGAGCAGTTCTTC. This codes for CGGSGESSYNEQFF.